A single sample gave rise to the 8 T cell receptor beta chains below, sequenced in a study of T cell responses to AZD1222 COVID-19 vaccine. The repertoire was sequenced with immunoSEQ multiplex PCR; TCRdb's copy has only in-frame clones and lacks some. Among roughly 150,000 clones listed, around 85% were seen once. The sequencing here drew on peripheral blood, taken 28 days after the second AZD1222 dose. The receptors shown here come from an adult who received the AZD1222 COVID-19 vaccine.

The rearrangement links TRBV6-5 to TRBJ1-5; weak D call: TRBD1 (6 bases). CDR3 length: 14 residues. CDR1 and CDR2 (germline): MNHEY, SVGAGI. Trimming removed 6 bases from V and 7 bases from J, with 16 bases in between. The CDR3 DNA is TGTGCCAGCAGCCGGACAGCTCGAGGGCAGCCCCAGCATTTT. This encodes CASSRTARGQPQHF.

In this sample, this clone turned up a few times. This rearrangement joins TRBV5-4 to TRBJ1-2; no clear D. V was shortened by 0 bases and J by 8 bases, with 17 bases between the two germline ends. The CDR3 spans 15 residues. The V gene's germline CDR1 is SGHNT and CDR2 YYREEE (reference sequence). The CDR3 loop reads CASSLDGSSLWGYTF. The CDR3 bases are TGTGCCAGCAGCTTGGACGGGTCCTCGCTATGGGGCTACACCTTC.

This chain connects TRBV11-2 to TRBJ1-2; D gene ambiguous. In germline, CDR1 is SGHAT, CDR2 FQNNGV. V lost 5 bases to trimming and J lost 2 bases, with 15 bases between them. CDR3 length: 15 residues. The CDR3 is CASSTPRGRNYGYTF. The DNA for the CDR3 is TGTGCCAGCAGCACCCCCCGCGGACGGAACTATGGCTACACCTTC. The variable domain in full, completed from reference TRBV11-2 and TRBJ1-2, reads EAGVAQSPRYKIIEKRQSVAFWCNPISGHATLYWYQQILGQGPKLLIQFQNNGVVDDSQLPKDRFSAERLKGVDSTLKIQPAKLEDSAVYLCASSTPRGRNYGYTFGSGTRLTVV.

V and J are TRBV5-1 and TRBJ2-7, with TRBD1 matching over 9 bases. Per the germline V gene, CDR1 is SGHRS and CDR2 is YFSETQ. The CDR3 sequence is 13 residues long. V was clipped by 3 bases and J by 4 bases; unmatched bases: 2. The CDR3 reads CASSWTGEYEQYF. The CDR3 nucleotides are TGCGCCAGCAGCTGGACAGGGGAATACGAGCAGTACTTC.

The J gene is TRBJ1-2, the V gene TRBV9; D uncertain. The CDR3 length is 17 residues. Between the trimmed V and J ends, which lost 4 bases and 1 base, there was a span of 20 bases. In germline, CDR1 is SGDLS, CDR2 YYNGEE. The CDR3 sequence: CASSHTKGMDLNYGYTF. The CDR3 DNA sequence: TGTGCCAGCAGCCACACTAAGGGCATGGACCTTAACTATGGCTACACCTTC.

The V gene is TRBV19, the J gene TRBJ1-4, with 10 bases lining up with TRBD1. This CDR3 spans 15 amino acids. Germline V gene sequence: CDR1 LNHDA, CDR2 SQIVND (reference sequence). After removal of 5 bases from V and 8 bases from J, the junction contained 8 bases not matched to a gene. The CDR3, as DNA: TGTGCCAGTAGTGCCCGGACAGGGGGAACGGAAAAACTGTTTTTT. Translation gives CASSARTGGTEKLFF.

About this clone: Other DNA sequences in this sample translate to the same CDR3. The rearrangement joins TRBV6-5 to TRBJ1-1, with D possibly being TRBD1 (5 bases). Trimming stripped 2 bases from V and 1 base from J, with 8 bases between. The V gene's germline CDR1 is MNHEY and CDR2 SVGAGI. The CDR3 length is 14 residues. CDR3 region: CASSYGGTNTEAFF. CDR3 coding DNA: TGTGCCAGCAGTTACGGGGGGACGAACACTGAAGCTTTCTTT.

The chain carries TRBV5-6 and TRBJ1-4; the match to TRBD1 covers 9 bases. CDR3 length: 18 residues. Germline V CDR1 and CDR2: SGHDT, YYEEEE. The ends lost 3 bases at V and 1 base at J; junction bases unmatched: 10. Here the CDR3 reads CASSYLDRGRKTNEKLFF. CDR3 nucleotide sequence: TGTGCCAGCAGCTACCTGGACAGGGGAAGGAAAACTAATGAAAAACTGTTTTTT.